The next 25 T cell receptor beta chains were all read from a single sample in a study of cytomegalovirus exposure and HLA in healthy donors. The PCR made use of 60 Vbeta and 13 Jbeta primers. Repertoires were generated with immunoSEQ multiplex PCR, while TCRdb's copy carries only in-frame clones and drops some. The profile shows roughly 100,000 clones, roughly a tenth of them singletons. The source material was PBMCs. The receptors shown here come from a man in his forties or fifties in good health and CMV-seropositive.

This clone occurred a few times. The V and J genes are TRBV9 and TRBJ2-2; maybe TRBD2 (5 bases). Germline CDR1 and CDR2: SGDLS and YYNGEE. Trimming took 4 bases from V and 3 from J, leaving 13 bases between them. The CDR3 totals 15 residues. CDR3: CASSLSTTYTGELFF. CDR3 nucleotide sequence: TGTGCCAGCAGCTTGTCGACTACTTACACCGGGGAGCTGTTTTTT.

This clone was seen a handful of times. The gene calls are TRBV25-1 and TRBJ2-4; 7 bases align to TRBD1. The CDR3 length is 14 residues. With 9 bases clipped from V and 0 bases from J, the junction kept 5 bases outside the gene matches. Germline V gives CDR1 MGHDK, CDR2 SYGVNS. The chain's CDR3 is CASTGVLAKNIQYF. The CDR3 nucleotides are TGTGCCAGTACAGGGGTCCTAGCCAAAAACATTCAGTACTTC.

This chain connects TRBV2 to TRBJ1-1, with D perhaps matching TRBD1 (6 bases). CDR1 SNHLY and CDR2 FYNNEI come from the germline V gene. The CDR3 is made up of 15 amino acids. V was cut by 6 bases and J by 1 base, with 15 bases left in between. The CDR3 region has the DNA TGTGCCAGCAGCCAACCCGGGACAACGAACACTGAAGCTTTCTTT. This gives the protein CASSQPGTTNTEAFF.

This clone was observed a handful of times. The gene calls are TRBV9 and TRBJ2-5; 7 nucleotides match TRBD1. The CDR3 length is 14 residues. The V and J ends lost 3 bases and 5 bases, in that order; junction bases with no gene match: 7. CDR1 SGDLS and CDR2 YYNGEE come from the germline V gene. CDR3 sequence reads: CASSEETGMETQYF. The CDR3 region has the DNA TGTGCCAGCAGCGAAGAGACAGGGATGGAGACCCAGTACTTC.

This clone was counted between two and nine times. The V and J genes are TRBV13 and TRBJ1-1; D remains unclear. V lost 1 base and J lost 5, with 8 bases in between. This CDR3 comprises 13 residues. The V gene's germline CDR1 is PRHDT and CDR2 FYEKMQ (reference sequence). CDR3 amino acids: CASSLDALTEAFF. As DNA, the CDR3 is TGTGCCAGCAGCTTAGATGCGCTAACTGAAGCTTTCTTT.

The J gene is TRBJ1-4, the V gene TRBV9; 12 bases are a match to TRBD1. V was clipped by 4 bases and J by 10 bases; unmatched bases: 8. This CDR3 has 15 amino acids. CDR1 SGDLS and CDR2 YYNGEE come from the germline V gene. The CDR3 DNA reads TGTGCCAGCAGCCCAGGTGGGACAGGGGGCGGAAAACTGTTTTTT. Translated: CASSPGGTGGGKLFF.

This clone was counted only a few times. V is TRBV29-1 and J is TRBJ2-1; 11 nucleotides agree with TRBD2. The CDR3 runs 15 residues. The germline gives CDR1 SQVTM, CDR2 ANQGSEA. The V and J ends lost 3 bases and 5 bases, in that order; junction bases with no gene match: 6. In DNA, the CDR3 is TGCAGCGTTGATGTCGGGACTAGCGGTGACAATGAGCAGTTCTTC. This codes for CSVDVGTSGDNEQFF.

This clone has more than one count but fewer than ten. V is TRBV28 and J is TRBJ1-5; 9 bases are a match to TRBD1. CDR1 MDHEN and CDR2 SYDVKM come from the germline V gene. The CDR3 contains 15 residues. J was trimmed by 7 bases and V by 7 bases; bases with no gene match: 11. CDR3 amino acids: CASNPGTGRLQPQHF. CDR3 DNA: TGTGCCAGCAACCCAGGGACAGGGAGGTTGCAGCCCCAGCATTTT.

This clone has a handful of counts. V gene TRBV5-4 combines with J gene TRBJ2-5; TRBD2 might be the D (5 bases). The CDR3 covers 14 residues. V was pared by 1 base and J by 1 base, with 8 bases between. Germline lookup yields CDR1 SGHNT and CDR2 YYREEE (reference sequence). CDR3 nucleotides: TGTGCCAGCAGCTTGATCGCGGGCCAAGAGACCCAGTACTTC. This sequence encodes CASSLIAGQETQYF.

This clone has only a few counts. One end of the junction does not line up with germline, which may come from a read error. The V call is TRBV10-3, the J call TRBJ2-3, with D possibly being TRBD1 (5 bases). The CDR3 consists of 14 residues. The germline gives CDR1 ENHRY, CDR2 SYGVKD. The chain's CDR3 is CAISEWTRTDTQYF. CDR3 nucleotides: TGTGCCATTAGTGAGTGGACACGCACAGATACGCAGTATTTT.

CDR3 sequence reads: CASSPTPGEQYF. As DNA, the CDR3 is TGTGCCAGCAGCCCTACCCCGGGGGAGCAGTACTTC. V usage is TRBV6-1 and J usage is TRBJ2-7, with D maybe TRBD2 (5 bases). V dropped 6 bases and J dropped 7 bases, with 13 bases sitting between them. The V gene's germline CDR1 is MNHNS and CDR2 SASEGT. The CDR3 extends over 12 amino acids.

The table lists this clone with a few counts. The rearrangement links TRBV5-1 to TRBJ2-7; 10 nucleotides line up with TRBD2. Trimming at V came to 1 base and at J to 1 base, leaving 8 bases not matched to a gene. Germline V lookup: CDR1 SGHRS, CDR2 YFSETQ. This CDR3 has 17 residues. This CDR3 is CASSLYTSGAISYEQYF. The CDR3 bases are TGCGCCAGCAGCTTGTACACTAGCGGGGCAATATCCTACGAGCAGTACTTC.

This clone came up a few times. The CDR3 is CASGGRERLSEQYF. The CDR3 DNA reads as TGTGCCAGCGGGGGGAGGGAGAGACTTAGCGAGCAGTACTTC. The V call is TRBV6-5, the J call TRBJ2-7; 7 bases map to TRBD2. Germline V lookup: CDR1 MNHEY, CDR2 SVGAGI. CDR3 length: 14 amino acids. V lost 8 bases to trimming and J lost 6 bases; unmatched junction nucleotides: 13.

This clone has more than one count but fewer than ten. The chain's CDR3 is CASSPYPGQGAGELFF. CDR3 sequence (DNA): TGTGCCAGCAGCCCGTATCCGGGACAGGGGGCCGGGGAGCTGTTTTTT. V is TRBV7-3 and J is TRBJ2-2, with 11 bases aligning to TRBD1. The ends lost 5 bases at V and 6 bases at J; junction bases unmatched: 8. The CDR3 sequence is 16 residues long. CDR1 and CDR2 from the germline V gene are SGHTA and FQGTGA.

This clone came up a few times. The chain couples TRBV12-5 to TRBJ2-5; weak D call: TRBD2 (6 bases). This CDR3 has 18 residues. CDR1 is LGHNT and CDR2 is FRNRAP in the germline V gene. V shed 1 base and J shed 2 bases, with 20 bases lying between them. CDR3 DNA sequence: TGTGCTAGTGGTTTGGAAGCCGGAGGGTACAGGCCTCAAGAGACCCAGTACTTC. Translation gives CASGLEAGGYRPQETQYF. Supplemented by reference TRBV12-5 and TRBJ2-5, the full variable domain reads DARVTQTPRHKVTEMGQEVTMRCQPILGHNTVFWYRQTMMQGLELLAYFRNRAPLDDSGMPKDRFSAEMPDATLATLKIQPSEPRDSAVYFCASGLEAGGYRPQETQYFGPGTRLLVL.

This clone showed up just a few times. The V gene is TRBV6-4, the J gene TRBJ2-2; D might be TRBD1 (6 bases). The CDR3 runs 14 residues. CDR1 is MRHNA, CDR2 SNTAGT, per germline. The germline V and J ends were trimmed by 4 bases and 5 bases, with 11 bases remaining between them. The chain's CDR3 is CASSATGITGELFF. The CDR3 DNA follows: TGTGCCAGCAGTGCCACAGGGATTACCGGGGAGCTGTTTTTT.

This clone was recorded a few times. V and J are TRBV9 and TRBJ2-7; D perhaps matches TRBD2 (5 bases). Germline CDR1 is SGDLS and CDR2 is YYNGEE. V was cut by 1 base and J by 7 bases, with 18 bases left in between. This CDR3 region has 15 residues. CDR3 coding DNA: TGTGCCAGCAGCGTAAGTGATAGCGCCTTCGAAGAGCAGTACTTC. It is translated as CASSVSDSAFEEQYF. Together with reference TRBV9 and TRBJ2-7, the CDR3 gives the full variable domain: DSGVTQTPKHLITATGQRVTLRCSPRSGDLSVYWYQQSLDQGLQFLIQYYNGEERAKGNILERFSAQQFPDLHSELNLSSLELGDSALYFCASSVSDSAFEEQYFGPGTRLTVT.

CDR3 bases: TGTGCCAGTACCGCGGAATACAATGAGCAGTTCTTC. This encodes CASTAEYNEQFF. The chain combines TRBV19 with TRBJ2-1; D gene uncertain. V dropped 7 bases and J dropped 4 bases, with 8 bases sitting between them. Germline-derived CDR1 and CDR2 are LNHDA and SQIVND (reference sequence). The CDR3 consists of 12 residues.

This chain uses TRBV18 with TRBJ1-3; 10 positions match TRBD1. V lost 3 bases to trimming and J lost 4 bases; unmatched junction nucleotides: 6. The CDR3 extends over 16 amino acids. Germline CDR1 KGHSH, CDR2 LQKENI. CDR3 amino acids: CASSPGTGAVGNTIYF. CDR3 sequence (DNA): TGTGCCAGCTCACCGGGGACAGGGGCCGTCGGAAACACCATATATTTT.

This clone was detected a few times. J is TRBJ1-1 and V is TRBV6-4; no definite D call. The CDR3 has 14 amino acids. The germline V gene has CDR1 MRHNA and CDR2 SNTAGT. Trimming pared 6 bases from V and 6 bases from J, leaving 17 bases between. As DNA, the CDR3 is TGTGCCAGCAGCGAGTCGGGTTTCGACGCTGAAGCTTTCTTT. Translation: CASSESGFDAEAFF.

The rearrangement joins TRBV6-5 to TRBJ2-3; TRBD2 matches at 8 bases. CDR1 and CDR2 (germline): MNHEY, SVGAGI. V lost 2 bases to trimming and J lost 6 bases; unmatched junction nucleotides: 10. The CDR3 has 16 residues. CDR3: CASSYGSSGSGDTQYF. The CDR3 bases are TGTGCCAGCAGTTACGGTTCGAGCGGGAGCGGTGATACGCAGTATTTT.

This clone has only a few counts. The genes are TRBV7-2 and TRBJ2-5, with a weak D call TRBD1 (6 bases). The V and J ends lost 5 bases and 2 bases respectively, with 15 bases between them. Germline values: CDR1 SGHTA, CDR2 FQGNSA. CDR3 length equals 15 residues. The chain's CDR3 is CASSTRRTAQETQYF. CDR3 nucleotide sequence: TGTGCCAGCAGCACCCGCCGGACAGCACAAGAGACCCAGTACTTC.

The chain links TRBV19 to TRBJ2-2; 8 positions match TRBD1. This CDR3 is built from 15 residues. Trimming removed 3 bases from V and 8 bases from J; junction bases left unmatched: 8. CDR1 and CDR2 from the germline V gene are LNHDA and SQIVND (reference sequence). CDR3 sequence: CASSIGQGPRGELFF. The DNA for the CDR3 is TGTGCCAGTAGTATCGGACAGGGTCCTAGGGGGGAGCTGTTTTTT.

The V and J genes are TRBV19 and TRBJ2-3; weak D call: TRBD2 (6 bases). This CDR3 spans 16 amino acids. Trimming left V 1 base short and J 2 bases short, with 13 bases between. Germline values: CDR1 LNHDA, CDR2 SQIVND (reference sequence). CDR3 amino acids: CASSIAAGRATDTQYF. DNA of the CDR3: TGTGCCAGTAGTATAGCCGCGGGACGGGCCACAGATACGCAGTATTTT.

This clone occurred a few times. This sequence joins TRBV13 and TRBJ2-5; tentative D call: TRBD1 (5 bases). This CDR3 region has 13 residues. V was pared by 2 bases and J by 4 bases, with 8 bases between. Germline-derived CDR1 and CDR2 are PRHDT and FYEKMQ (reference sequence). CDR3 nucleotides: TGTGCCAGCAGCTTAAATGACAGAGAGACCCAGTACTTC. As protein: CASSLNDRETQYF.